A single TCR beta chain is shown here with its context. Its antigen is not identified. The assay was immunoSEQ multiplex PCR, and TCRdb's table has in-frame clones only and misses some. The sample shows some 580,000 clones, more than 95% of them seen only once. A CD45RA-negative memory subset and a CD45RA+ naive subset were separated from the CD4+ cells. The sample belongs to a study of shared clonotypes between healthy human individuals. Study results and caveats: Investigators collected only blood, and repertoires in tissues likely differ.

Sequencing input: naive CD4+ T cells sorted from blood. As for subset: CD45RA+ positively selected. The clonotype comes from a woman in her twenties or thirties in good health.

CDR3 in DNA: TGTGCCAGTAGAGAAGGACAGGCCCCCGCCTACGAGCAGTACTTC. The encoded protein is CASREGQAPAYEQYF. The gene calls are TRBV19 and TRBJ2-7; 7 nucleotides agree with TRBD1. This CDR3 contains 15 residues. The germline V gene has CDR1 LNHDA and CDR2 SQIVND (reference sequence). With 6 bases clipped from V and 2 bases from J, the junction kept 10 bases outside the gene matches.